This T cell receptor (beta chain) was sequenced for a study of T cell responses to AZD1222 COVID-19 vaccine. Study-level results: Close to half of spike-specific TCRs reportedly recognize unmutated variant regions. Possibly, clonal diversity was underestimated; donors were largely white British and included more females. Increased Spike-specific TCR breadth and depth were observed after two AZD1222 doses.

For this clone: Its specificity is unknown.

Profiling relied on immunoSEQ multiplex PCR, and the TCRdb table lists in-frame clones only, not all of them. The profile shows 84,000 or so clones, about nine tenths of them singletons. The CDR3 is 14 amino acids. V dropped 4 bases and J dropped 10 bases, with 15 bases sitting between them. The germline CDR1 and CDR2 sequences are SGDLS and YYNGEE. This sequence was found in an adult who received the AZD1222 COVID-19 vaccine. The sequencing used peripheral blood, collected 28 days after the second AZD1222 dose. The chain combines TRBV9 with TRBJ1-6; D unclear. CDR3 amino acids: CASSPGHPRSPLHF. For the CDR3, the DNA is TGTGCCAGCAGCCCAGGTCATCCGAGATCACCCCTCCACTTT.